The present T cell receptor beta chain was sequenced within a study of blood T cell repertoires in COVID-19. The protocol was immunoSEQ multiplex PCR, while the TCRdb copy is restricted to in-frame clones and leaves out a portion. Altogether roughly 430,000 clones are present, nearly 90% being singletons, with the ten largest covering about 1.4%. This CDR3 contains 14 residues. V was clipped by 0 bases and J by 6 bases, with 12 bases between them. Germline loops: CDR1 SGHNT, CDR2 YYREEE (reference sequence). Sequencing used PBMCs or T cells enriched from blood (not recorded which). V and J are TRBV5-4 and TRBJ1-2; no clear D. This TCR was recovered from a woman younger than 30 who had been exposed to COVID-19. The CDR3 nucleotides read TGTGCCAGCAGCTTGGTAGGGAGCTGGGATGGCTACACCTTC. As protein: CASSLVGSWDGYTF.